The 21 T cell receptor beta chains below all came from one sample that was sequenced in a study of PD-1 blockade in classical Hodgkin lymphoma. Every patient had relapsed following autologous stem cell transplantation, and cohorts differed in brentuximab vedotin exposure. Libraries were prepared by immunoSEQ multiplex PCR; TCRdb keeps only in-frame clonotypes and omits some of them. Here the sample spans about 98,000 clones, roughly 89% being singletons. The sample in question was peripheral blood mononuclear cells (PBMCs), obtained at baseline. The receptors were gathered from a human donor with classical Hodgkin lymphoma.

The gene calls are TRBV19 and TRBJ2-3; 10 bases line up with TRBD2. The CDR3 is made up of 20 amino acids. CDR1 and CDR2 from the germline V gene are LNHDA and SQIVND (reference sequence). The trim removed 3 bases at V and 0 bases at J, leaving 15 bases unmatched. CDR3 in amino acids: CASSIRLAGASQTSTDTQYF. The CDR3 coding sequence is TGTGCCAGTAGTATCCGTCTAGCGGGAGCTAGCCAAACTAGCACAGATACGCAGTATTTT.

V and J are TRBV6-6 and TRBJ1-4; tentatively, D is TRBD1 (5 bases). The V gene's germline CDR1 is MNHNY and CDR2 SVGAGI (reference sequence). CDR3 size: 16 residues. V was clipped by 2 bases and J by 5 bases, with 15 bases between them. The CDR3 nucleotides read TGTGCCAGCAGTTACCCCGGGGAGTCAGGGAATGAAAAACTGTTTTTT. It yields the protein CASSYPGESGNEKLFF.

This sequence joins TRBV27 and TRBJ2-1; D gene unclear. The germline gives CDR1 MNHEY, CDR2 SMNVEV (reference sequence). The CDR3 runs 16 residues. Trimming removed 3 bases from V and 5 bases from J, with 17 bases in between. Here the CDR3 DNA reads TGTGCCAGCAGTTTCGCCGGGTCACCCCATAACAATGAGCAGTTCTTC. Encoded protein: CASSFAGSPHNNEQFF.

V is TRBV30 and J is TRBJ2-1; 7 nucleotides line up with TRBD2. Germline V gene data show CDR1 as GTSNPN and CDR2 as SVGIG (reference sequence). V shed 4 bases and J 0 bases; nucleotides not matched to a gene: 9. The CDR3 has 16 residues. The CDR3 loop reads CAWTDLAESSYNEQFF. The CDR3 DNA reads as TGTGCCTGGACCGATCTAGCGGAAAGCTCCTACAATGAGCAGTTCTTC.

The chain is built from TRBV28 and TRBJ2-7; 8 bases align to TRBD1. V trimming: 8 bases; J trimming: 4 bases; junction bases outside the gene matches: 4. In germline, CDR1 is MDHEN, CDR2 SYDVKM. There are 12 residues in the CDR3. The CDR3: CASGQGPYEQYF. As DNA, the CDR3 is TGTGCCAGCGGACAGGGTCCTTACGAGCAGTACTTC.

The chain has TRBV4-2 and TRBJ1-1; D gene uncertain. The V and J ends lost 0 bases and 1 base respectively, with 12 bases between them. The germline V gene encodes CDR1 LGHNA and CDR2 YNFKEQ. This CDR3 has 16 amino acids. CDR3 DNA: TGTGCCAGCAGCCAAGAAAGCAGGTTGACGAACACTGAAGCTTTCTTT. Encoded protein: CASSQESRLTNTEAFF.

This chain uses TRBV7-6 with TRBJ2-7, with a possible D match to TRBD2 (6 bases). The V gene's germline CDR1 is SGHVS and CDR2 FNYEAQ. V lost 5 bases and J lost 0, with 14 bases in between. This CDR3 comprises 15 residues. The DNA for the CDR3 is TGTGCCAGCAGCCGCTCGAGCGGGTCCTCCTACGAGCAGTACTTC. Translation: CASSRSSGSSYEQYF.

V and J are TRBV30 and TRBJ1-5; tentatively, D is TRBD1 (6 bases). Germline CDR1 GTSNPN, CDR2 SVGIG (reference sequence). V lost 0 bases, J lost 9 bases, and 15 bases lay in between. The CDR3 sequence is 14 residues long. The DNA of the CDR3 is TGTGCCTGGAGTGTCGGACAGAGACGCCTGCCCCAGCATTTT. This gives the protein CAWSVGQRRLPQHF. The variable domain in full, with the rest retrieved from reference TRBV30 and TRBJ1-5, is SQTIHQWPATLVQPVGSPLSLECTVEGTSNPNLYWYRQAAGRGLQLLFYSVGIGQISSEVPQNLSASRPQDRQFILSSKKLLLSDSGFYLCAWSVGQRRLPQHFGDGTRLSIL.

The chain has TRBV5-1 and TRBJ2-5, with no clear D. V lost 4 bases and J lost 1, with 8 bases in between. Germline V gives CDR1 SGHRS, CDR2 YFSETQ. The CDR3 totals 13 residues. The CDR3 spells CASSTGGQETQYF. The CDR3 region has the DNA TGCGCCAGCAGCACTGGTGGCCAAGAGACCCAGTACTTC.

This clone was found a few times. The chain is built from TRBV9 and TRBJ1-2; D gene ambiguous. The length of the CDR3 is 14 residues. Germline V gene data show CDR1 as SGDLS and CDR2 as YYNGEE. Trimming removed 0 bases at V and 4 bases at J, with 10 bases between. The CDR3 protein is CASSVGPESYGYTF. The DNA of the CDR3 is TGTGCCAGCAGCGTAGGACCCGAAAGCTATGGCTACACCTTC.

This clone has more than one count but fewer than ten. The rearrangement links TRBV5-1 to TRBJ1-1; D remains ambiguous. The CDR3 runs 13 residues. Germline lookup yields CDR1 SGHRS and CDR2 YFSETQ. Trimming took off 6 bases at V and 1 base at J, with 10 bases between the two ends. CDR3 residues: CASTTGQNTEAFF. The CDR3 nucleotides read TGCGCCAGCACTACGGGCCAGAACACTGAAGCTTTCTTT.

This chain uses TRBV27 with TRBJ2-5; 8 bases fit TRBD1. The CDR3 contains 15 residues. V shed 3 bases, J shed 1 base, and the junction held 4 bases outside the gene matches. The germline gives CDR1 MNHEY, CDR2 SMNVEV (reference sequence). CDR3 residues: CASSFGQGGQETQYF. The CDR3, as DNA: TGTGCCAGCAGTTTCGGACAGGGCGGCCAAGAGACCCAGTACTTC.

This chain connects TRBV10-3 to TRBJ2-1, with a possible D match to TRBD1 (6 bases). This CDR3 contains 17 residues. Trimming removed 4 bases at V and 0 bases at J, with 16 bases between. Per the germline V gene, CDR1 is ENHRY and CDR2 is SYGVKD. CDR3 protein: CAISGHDRQSSYNEQFF. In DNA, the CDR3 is TGTGCCATCAGTGGCCACGACAGGCAAAGCTCCTACAATGAGCAGTTCTTC.

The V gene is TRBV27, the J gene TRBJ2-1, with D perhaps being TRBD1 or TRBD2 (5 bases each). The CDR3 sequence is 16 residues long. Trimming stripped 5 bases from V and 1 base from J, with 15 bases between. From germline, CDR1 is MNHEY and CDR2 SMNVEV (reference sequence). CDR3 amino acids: CASSPFFGGSYNEQFF. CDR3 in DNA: TGTGCCAGCAGTCCCTTTTTTGGGGGATCCTACAATGAGCAGTTCTTC.

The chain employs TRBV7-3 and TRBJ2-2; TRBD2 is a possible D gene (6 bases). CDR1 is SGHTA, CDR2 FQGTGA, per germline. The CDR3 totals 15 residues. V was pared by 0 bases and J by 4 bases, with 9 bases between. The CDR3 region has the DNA TGTGCCAGCAGCTTAACTAGCGGTGTCACCGGGGAGCTGTTTTTT. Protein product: CASSLTSGVTGELFF.

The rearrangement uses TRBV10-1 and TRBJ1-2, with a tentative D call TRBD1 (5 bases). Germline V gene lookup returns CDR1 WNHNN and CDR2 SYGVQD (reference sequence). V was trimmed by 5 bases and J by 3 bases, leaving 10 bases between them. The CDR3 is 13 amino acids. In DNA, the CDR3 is TGCGCCAGCAGTTCCAGGGAGCACTATGGCTACACCTTC. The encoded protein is CASSSREHYGYTF.

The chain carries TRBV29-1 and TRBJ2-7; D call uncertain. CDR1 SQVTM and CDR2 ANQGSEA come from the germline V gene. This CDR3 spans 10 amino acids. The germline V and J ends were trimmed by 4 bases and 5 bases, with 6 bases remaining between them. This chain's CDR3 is CSVADHEQYF. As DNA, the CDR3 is TGCAGCGTTGCGGATCACGAGCAGTACTTC.

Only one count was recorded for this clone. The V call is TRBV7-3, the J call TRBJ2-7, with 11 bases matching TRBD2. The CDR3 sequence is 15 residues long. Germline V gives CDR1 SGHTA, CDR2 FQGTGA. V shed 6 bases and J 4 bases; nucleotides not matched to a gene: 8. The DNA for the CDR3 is TGTGCCAGCAGTTACATGGGACTAGCGGTTTACGAGCAGTACTTC. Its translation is CASSYMGLAVYEQYF.

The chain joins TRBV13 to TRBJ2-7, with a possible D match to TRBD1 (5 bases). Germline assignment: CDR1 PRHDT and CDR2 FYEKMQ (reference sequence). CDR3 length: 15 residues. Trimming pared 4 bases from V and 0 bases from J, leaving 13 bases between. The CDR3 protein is CASSSTVQTSYEQYF. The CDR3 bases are TGTGCCAGCAGCTCGACAGTACAAACCTCCTACGAGCAGTACTTC.

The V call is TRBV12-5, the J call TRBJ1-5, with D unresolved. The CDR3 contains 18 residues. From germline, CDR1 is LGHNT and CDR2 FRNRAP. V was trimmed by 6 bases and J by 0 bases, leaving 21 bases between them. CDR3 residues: CASGSTGVRSNSNQPQHF. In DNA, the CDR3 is TGTGCTAGTGGGAGTACGGGCGTCAGGTCAAATAGCAATCAGCCCCAGCATTTT.

The CDR3 bases are TGTGCCAGCAGTGAAGCTTACACATCCAGGCTGCCCCAGTACTTC. Translation gives CASSEAYTSRLPQYF. V and J are TRBV2 and TRBJ2-5; D is ambiguous. Looked up from germline, CDR1 is SNHLY and CDR2 is FYNNEI. This CDR3 spans 15 amino acids. V gave up 0 bases and J gave up 9 bases, with 17 bases separating them.